This record looks at one TCR beta chain sequence and its context. V was shortened by 4 bases and J by 5 bases, with 10 bases between the two germline ends. Germline lookup yields CDR1 SGHRS and CDR2 YFSETQ. The CDR3 is 12 residues long. This entry comes from a study of CD8 T cells in ankylosing spondylitis. TCRdb passed the 5' RACE reads through MiXCR, listing each CDR3 protein once. The data show about 240,000 distinct CDR3 sequences, with roughly 10% seen just once and approximately 2.5% held by the top ten. Sequencing input: blood, either unsorted or a sorted T cell fraction (not recorded which). The sequence came from a male donor with ankylosing spondylitis or in good health (not recorded which). J is TRBJ2-7 and V is TRBV5-1; tentatively, D is TRBD2 (6 bases). CDR3 loop: CASSASGDEQYF. CDR3 nucleotide sequence: TGCGCCAGCAGCGCGTCGGGGGACGAGCAGTACTTC.